This T cell receptor (beta chain) emerged from a study of Ad26.COV2.S vaccination and SARS-CoV-2 variants. Findings and caveats of the study: The breadth of spike-specific CD8+ and CD4+ T cell responses after vaccination was reportedly substantial. The study found similar non-spike TCR breadth in vaccine and placebo recipients.

Treatment noted: around 19 received Ad26.COV2.S at low or high dose, single or two shots; five or six received placebo; per-sample allocation not given. Samples analyzed were those drawn on day 63 after the first vaccine or placebo injection. The donor's status was that of an adult aged 18-55 years in Boston. Wuhan-strain SARS-CoV-2 spike was expressed by the Ad26 vector that made up the vaccine. Generated by immunoSEQ multiplex PCR, the TCRdb table keeps only in-frame clones and is missing some. The table lists some 450,000 clones, 90% of them singletons. The CDR3 sequence is 16 residues long. Germline-derived CDR1 and CDR2 are SEHNR and FQNEAQ (reference sequence). With V trimmed by 4 bases and J by 7 bases, 8 bases remained unmatched. Remarks on this clone: Antigen: not known.

Sample: peripheral blood, taken in a trial of Ad26.COV2.S vaccine versus placebo. This chain uses TRBV7-9 with TRBJ2-1, with 12 bases that match TRBD1. The TCR was taken from a person aged 18 to 59 who received the Ad26.COV2.S COVID-19 vaccine or a placebo. Here the CDR3 DNA reads TGTGCCAGCAGCTCGGGACAGGGGGCGGTTTTAAATGAGCAGTTCTTC. Amino acids: CASSSGQGAVLNEQFF. The variable domain in full, completed from reference TRBV7-9 and TRBJ2-1, reads DTGVSQNPRHKITKRGQNVTFRCDPISEHNRLYWYRQTLGQGPEFLTYFQNEAQLEKSRLLSDRFSAERPKGSFSTLEIQRTEQGDSAMYLCASSSGQGAVLNEQFFGPGTRLTVL.